The text below deals with one T cell receptor beta chain. Its antigen is unknown. Assay: immunoSEQ multiplex PCR; the TCRdb copy retains only in-frame clones and omits some. The sample has approximately 180,000 clones, more than 75% seen once. This record belongs to a study of T cell responses to AZD1222 COVID-19 vaccine. Whole-study results and caveats: Samples come after the peak T cell response, not at day 14.

The CDR3 covers 17 residues. Unmatched junction bases numbered 12, after V lost 2 bases and J lost 5 bases. Per germline, CDR1 GTSNPN and CDR2 SVGIG (reference sequence). The chain is built from TRBV30 and TRBJ1-4; 9 bases align to TRBD1. The clonotype originates from an adult who received the AZD1222 COVID-19 vaccine. Sequencing was performed on peripheral blood, taken 28 days after the second AZD1222 dose. The CDR3 loop is CAWSRLPPGTGNEKLFF. The CDR3 DNA is TGTGCCTGGAGTCGACTCCCTCCCGGGACAGGGAATGAAAAACTGTTTTTT.